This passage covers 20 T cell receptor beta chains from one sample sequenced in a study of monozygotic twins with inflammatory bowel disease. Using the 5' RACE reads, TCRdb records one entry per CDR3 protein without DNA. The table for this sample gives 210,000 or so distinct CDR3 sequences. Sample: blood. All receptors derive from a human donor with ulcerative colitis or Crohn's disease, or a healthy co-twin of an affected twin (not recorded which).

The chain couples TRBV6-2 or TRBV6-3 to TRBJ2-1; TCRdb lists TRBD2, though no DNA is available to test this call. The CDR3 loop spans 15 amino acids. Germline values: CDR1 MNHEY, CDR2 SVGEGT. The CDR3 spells CASVRGGAGSDEQFF.

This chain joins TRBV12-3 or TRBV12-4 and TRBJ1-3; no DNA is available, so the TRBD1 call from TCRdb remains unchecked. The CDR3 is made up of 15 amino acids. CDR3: CASSLGAASGNTIYF.

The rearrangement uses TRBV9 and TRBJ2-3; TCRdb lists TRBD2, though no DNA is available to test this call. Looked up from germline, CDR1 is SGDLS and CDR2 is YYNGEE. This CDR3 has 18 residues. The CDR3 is CASSVEATSGVSTDTQYF.

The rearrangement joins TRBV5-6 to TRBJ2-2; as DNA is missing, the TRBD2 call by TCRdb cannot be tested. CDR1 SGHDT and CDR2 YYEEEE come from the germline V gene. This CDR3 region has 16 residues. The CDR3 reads CASSSTRVSVTGELFF. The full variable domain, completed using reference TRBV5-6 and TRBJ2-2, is DAGVTQSPTHLIKTRGQQVTLRCSPKSGHDTVSWYQQALGQGPQFIFQYYEEEERQRGNFPDRFSGHQFPNYSSELNVNALLLGDSALYLCASSSTRVSVTGELFFGEGSRLTVL.

CDR3 protein: CASSPDGPRYQPQHF. The chain couples TRBV5-1 to TRBJ1-5. Germline CDR1 reads SGHRS; CDR2 reads YFSETQ. The CDR3 has 15 amino acids.

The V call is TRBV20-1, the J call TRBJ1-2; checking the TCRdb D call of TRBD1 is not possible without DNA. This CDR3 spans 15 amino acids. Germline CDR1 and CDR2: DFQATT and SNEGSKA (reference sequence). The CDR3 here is CSASPPTLSRDGYTF.

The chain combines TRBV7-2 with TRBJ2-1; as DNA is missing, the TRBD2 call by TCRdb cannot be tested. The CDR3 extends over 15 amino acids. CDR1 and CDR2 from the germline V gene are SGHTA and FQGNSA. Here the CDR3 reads CASSSQTSGYNEQFF.

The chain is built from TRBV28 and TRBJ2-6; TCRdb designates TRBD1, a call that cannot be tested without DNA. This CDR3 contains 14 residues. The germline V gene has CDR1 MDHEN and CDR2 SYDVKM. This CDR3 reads CASSDRVGANVLTF.

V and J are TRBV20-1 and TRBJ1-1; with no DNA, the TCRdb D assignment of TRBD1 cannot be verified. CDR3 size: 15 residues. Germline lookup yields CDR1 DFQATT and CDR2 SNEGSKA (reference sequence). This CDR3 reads CSARGDGTGATEAFF.

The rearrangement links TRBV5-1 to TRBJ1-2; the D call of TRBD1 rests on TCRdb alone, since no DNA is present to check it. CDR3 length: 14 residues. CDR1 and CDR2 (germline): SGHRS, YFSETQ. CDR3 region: CASSPGTGHYGYTF.

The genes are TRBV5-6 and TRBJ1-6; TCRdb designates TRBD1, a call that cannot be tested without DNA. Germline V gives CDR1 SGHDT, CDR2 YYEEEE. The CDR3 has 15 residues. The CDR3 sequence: CASSPGQEYNSPLHF.

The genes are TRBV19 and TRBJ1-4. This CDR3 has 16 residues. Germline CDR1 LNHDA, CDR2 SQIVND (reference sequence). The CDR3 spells CASSMRPGLWAEKLFF.

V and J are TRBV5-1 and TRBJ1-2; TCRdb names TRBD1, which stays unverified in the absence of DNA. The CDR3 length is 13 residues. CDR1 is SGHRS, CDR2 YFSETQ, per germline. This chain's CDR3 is CASSLNRGYGYTF.

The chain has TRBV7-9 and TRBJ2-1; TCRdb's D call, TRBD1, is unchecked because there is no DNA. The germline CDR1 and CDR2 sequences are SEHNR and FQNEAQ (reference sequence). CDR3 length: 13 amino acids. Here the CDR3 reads CASSPGTLNEQFF.

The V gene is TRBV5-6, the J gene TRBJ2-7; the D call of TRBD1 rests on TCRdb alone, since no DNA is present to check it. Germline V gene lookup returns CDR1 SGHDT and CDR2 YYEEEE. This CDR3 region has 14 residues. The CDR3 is CASSLIQGLHEQYF.

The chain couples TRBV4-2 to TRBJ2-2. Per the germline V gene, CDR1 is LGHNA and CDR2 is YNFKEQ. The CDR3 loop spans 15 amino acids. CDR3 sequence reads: CASSLRAANTGELFF.

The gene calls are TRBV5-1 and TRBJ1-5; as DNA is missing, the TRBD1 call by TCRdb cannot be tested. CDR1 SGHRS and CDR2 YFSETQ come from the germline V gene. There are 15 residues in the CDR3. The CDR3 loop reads CASSLSGGNNQPQHF. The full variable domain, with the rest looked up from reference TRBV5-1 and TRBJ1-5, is KAGVTQTPRYLIKTRGQQVTLSCSPISGHRSVSWYQQTPGQGLQFLFEYFSETQRNKGNFPGRFSGRQFSNSRSEMNVSTLELGDSALYLCASSLSGGNNQPQHFGDGTRLSIL.

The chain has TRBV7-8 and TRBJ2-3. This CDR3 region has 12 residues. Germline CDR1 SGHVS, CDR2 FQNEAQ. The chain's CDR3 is CASNQPTDTQYF.

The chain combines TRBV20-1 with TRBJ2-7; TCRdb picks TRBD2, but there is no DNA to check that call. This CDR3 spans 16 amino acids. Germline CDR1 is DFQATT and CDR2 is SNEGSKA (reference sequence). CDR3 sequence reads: CSALLGTSGRVDEQYF.

CDR3 region: CASSLGFLAGVTDTQYF. This chain uses TRBV7-2 with TRBJ2-3; TCRdb picks TRBD2, but there is no DNA to check that call. The length of the CDR3 is 17 residues. CDR1 and CDR2 (germline): SGHTA, FQGNSA. Complete variable domain (other parts from reference TRBV7-2 and TRBJ2-3): GAGVSQSPSNKVTEKGKDVELRCDPISGHTALYWYRQSLGQGLEFLIYFQGNSAPDKSGLPSDRFSAERTGGSVSTLTIQRTQQEDSAVYLCASSLGFLAGVTDTQYFGPGTRLTVL.